This note documents a single TCR beta chain sequence. These data belong to a study of control samples from healthy donors and cancer patients. Assay used: immunoSEQ multiplex PCR; TCRdb lists only in-frame clones, some missing. The top ten hold approximately 38% of the sample, which has tens of thousands of clones, roughly 84% seen once. This CDR3 spans 15 amino acids. Trimming cost V 5 bases and J 9 bases, with 19 bases left between them. In germline, CDR1 is KGHDR, CDR2 SFDVKD. V gene TRBV24-1 combines with J gene TRBJ2-1, with D perhaps given as TRBD1 or TRBD2 (6 bases each). Sequenced material: PBMCs. The sequence was obtained from a man in his 70s with lung cancer. The CDR3: CATSVYRASGVEQFF. For the CDR3, the DNA is TGTGCCACCAGTGTTTACAGGGCCTCGGGGGTTGAGCAGTTCTTC.